This TCR beta chain is drawn from a study of CD8 T cells in ankylosing spondylitis. This clonotype was detected ten times or more. Antigen: not known. CDR1 SGDLS and CDR2 YYNGEE come from the germline V gene. The V gene end was trimmed by 2 bases and the J gene end by 5 bases; junction bases not matched to a gene: 9. The length of the CDR3 is 16 residues. General study points: The authors reported significant enrichment of disease-linked clones in matched ankylosing spondylitis synovial fluid. A motif in TCR beta, a set of 8 or 9 highly homologous variants, appeared characteristic of ankylosing spondylitis blood.

TCRdb reprocessed the 5' RACE reads with MiXCR, giving one entry per CDR3 protein. The sample yields approximately 38,000 distinct CDR3 sequences, roughly 2.6% seen once. This TCR was recovered from a male donor with ankylosing spondylitis or in good health (not recorded which). The chain uses TRBV9 and TRBJ2-5; 10 bases line up with TRBD1. The sequencing sample was made of blood, either unsorted or a sorted T cell fraction (not recorded which). This CDR3 reads CASSVGPDRGRETQYF. The CDR3 DNA follows: TGTGCCAGCAGCGTGGGACCCGACAGGGGGCGGGAGACCCAGTACTTC.